The 19 T cell receptor beta chains in this list originate from one sample, sequenced in a study of beta chain features in type 1 diabetes. The whole isolated RNA underwent reverse transcription, so sequencing captured expressed TCRB transcripts. Assay: immunoSEQ multiplex PCR; the TCRdb copy retains only in-frame clones and omits some. Among about 170,000 clones listed, approximately 8.1% were seen once. Study-level points and caveats: TCRB CDR3 length was moderately but significantly reduced in all four CD4+ subsets of Type 1 diabetes patients.

Their target antigens are unknown. The source material was central memory CD4+ T cells from blood. These receptors all stem from a middle-aged woman with type 1 diabetes.

The chain uses TRBV11-2 and TRBJ2-2; 7 bases agree with TRBD2. CDR3 length: 17 residues. Germline CDR1 and CDR2: SGHAT and FQNNGV. V gave up 1 base and J gave up 2 bases; unmatched junction bases: 7. CDR3 coding DNA: TGTGCCAGCAGCTTAGGGGAGGGTCTAGGCAACACCGGGGAGCTGTTTTTT. Its protein product is CASSLGEGLGNTGELFF.

J is TRBJ1-1 and V is TRBV28; D gene unclear. Germline CDR1 and CDR2: MDHEN and SYDVKM. CDR3 length: 14 residues. V lost 7 bases, J lost 4 bases, and 16 bases lay in between. CDR3 in DNA: TGTGCCAGCAACGTGGGCGGGGTAGGCACTGAAGCTTTCTTT. It yields the protein CASNVGGVGTEAFF.

The CDR3 coding sequence is TGTGCCAGTAGTATTCCCGCCGCCGGGACAGGTGAAGCTTTCTTT. It is translated as CASSIPAAGTGEAFF. The V gene is TRBV19, the J gene TRBJ1-1; 8 bases agree with TRBD1. CDR3 size: 15 residues. Trimming took 3 bases from V and 7 from J; bases not matched to a gene: 10. The germline gives CDR1 LNHDA, CDR2 SQIVND (reference sequence). The full variable domain, in which reference TRBV19 and TRBJ1-1 provide the parts outside the CDR3, is DGGITQSPKYLFRKEGQNVTLSCEQNLNHDAMYWYRQDPGQGLRLIYYSQIVNDFQKGDIAEGYSVSREKKESFPLTVTSAQKNPTAFYLCASSIPAAGTGEAFFGQGTRLTVV.

This clone was detected only a few times. The rearrangement joins TRBV11-2 to TRBJ2-1; TRBD1 matches at 7 bases. The CDR3 consists of 13 residues. Germline CDR1 is SGHAT and CDR2 is FQNNGV. V lost 3 bases, J lost 9 bases, and 5 bases stayed unmatched. Here the CDR3 reads CASSFGQATEQFF. The CDR3 region has the DNA TGTGCCAGCAGCTTCGGACAGGCTACTGAGCAGTTCTTC.

In its sample, this clone was seen many times. This rearrangement joins TRBV4-3 to TRBJ1-1, with a weak D call TRBD1 (5 bases). The CDR3 totals 15 residues. V was shortened by 0 bases and J by 1 base, with 9 bases between the two germline ends. Germline assignment: CDR1 LGHNA and CDR2 YSLEER. CDR3 DNA: TGCGCCAGCAGCCAAGACTGGGGGGGGAACACTGAAGCTTTCTTT. Its translation: CASSQDWGGNTEAFF.

There are a few counts of this clone. This chain joins TRBV9 and TRBJ1-5, with unresolved D. Germline CDR1 is SGDLS and CDR2 is YYNGEE. The CDR3 extends over 14 amino acids. Trimming cost V 3 bases and J 7 bases, with 14 bases left between them. The CDR3 bases are TGTGCCAGCAGCGCGAACAGTCTCGGACAGCCCCAGCATTTT. Translation gives CASSANSLGQPQHF.

This clone was observed a handful of times. The V call is TRBV28, the J call TRBJ1-2; 9 bases align to TRBD1. V lost 6 bases to trimming and J lost 8 bases; unmatched junction nucleotides: 7. This CDR3 comprises 13 residues. The V gene's germline CDR1 is MDHEN and CDR2 SYDVKM. The CDR3 sequence is CASRQGASGGYTF. CDR3 sequence (DNA): TGTGCCAGCAGACAGGGGGCCTCTGGAGGCTACACCTTC.

Written as DNA, the CDR3 is TGTGCCAGCAGCTACACTGACAGGGGGGGGGCCCAGTACTTC. It codes for CASSYTDRGGAQYF. The rearrangement uses TRBV7-2 and TRBJ2-5; 9 nucleotides line up with TRBD1. V lost 4 bases to trimming and J lost 9 bases; unmatched junction nucleotides: 9. CDR1 SGHTA and CDR2 FQGNSA come from the germline V gene. CDR3 length equals 14 residues. Full variable domain (remainder filled in from reference TRBV7-2 and TRBJ2-5): GAGVSQSPSNKVTEKGKDVELRCDPISGHTALYWYRQSLGQGLEFLIYFQGNSAPDKSGLPSDRFSAERTGGSVSTLTIQRTQQEDSAVYLCASSYTDRGGAQYFGPGTRLLVL.

In its sample, this clone was seen a few times. V gene TRBV15 combines with J gene TRBJ2-7, with TRBD2 as a possible D gene (6 bases). The germline V and J ends were trimmed by 0 bases and 5 bases, with 14 bases remaining between them. CDR1 and CDR2 from the germline V gene are LNHNV and YYDKDF (reference sequence). The CDR3 loop spans 15 amino acids. The CDR3 bases are TGTGCCACCAGCAGAGAGGGGGGAACAGGCCACGAGCAGTACTTC. The encoded protein is CATSREGGTGHEQYF.

V is TRBV7-3 and J is TRBJ2-5, with D possibly TRBD2 on 5 matching bases. The CDR3 is 13 residues long. V lost 2 bases to trimming and J lost 4 bases, with 8 bases between them. Germline lookup yields CDR1 SGHTA and CDR2 FQGTGA. The CDR3 DNA reads as TGTGCCAGCAGCTTAGACTATGGAGAGACCCAGTACTTC. Its protein is CASSLDYGETQYF.

V and J are TRBV23-1 and TRBJ1-2, with a weak D call TRBD1 (5 bases). TRBV23-1 is marked as an open reading frame, function uncertain. The V end lost 4 bases, the J end lost 8 bases, and 20 bases lay between the germline ends. The CDR3 is 15 amino acids. The CDR3 coding sequence is TGCGCCAGCAGTCCCGGGCGGGGCTGCCTGTACGGCTACACCTTC. Protein: CASSPGRGCLYGYTF.

The table lists this clone with a few counts. The rearrangement uses TRBV29-1 and TRBJ1-1, with TRBD1 matching over 9 bases. The germline V gene encodes CDR1 SQVTM and CDR2 ANQGSEA. This CDR3 region has 13 residues. V shed 3 bases and J 4 bases; nucleotides not matched to a gene: 3. CDR3 loop: CSVDSDRGTEAFF. In DNA, the CDR3 is TGCAGCGTTGACTCGGACAGGGGCACTGAAGCTTTCTTT.

In its sample, this clone was seen a few times. The V and J genes are TRBV5-1 and TRBJ2-1, with D possibly being TRBD2 (6 bases). Germline V gene sequence: CDR1 SGHRS, CDR2 YFSETQ. V was shortened by 4 bases and J by 4 bases, with 15 bases between the two germline ends. CDR3 size: 15 residues. CDR3 bases: TGCGCCAGCAGCCCCTCAGGGCGGGGTTACAATGAGCAGTTCTTC. Its translation is CASSPSGRGYNEQFF.

The chain has TRBV28 and TRBJ1-5; no firm D call. The CDR3 is 15 residues long. The V gene lost 1 base and the J gene lost 7 bases, with 14 bases spanning the gap. Germline V lookup: CDR1 MDHEN, CDR2 SYDVKM. The DNA of the CDR3 is TGTGCCAGCAGTTTATCTAGCACGCGTGGGCAGCCCCAGCATTTT. Translating gives CASSLSSTRGQPQHF.

The chain couples TRBV4-1 to TRBJ1-4, with TRBD1 as a possible D gene (6 bases). The ends were cut back, 2 bases at V and 2 bases at J, with 9 bases in the middle. Per germline, CDR1 MGHRA and CDR2 YSYEKL. The CDR3 covers 15 residues. CDR3: CASSQQGLTNEKLFF. Written as DNA, the CDR3 is TGCGCCAGCAGCCAACAGGGGCTCACTAATGAAAAACTGTTTTTT.

This chain joins TRBV7-2 and TRBJ2-1; 11 nucleotides match TRBD2. The CDR3 has 15 amino acids. Germline loops: CDR1 SGHTA, CDR2 FQGNSA. Trimming cost V 7 bases and J 6 bases; bases outside gene matches: 8. The DNA of the CDR3 is TGTGCCAGCATCCTGGGACTAGCGGAGTTCAATGAGCAGTTCTTC. Protein: CASILGLAEFNEQFF. Looking up the rest from reference TRBV7-2 and TRBJ2-1 gives the full variable domain: GAGVSQSPSNKVTEKGKDVELRCDPISGHTALYWYRQSLGQGLEFLIYFQGNSAPDKSGLPSDRFSAERTGGSVSTLTIQRTQQEDSAVYLCASILGLAEFNEQFFGPGTRLTVL.

The V call is TRBV4-1, the J call TRBJ2-7; TRBD2 aligns across 8 bases. The CDR3 spans 13 residues. The germline CDR1 and CDR2 sequences are MGHRA and YSYEKL. The J segment lost 12 bases and the V segment lost 0 bases, leaving 7 bases of the junction unmatched. As DNA, the CDR3 is TGCGCCAGCAGCCAAGAACGGGGACTAGGGGTGTACTTC. This encodes CASSQERGLGVYF.

The chain links TRBV2 to TRBJ1-5; 7 bases line up with TRBD1. V dropped 7 bases and J dropped 1; count of bases not matched to a gene: 7. The CDR3 runs to 15 residues. Germline CDR1 and CDR2: SNHLY and FYNNEI. The CDR3 DNA is TGTGCCAGCATGAGCGACAGGGCCAGCAATCAGCCCCAGCATTTT. Amino acids: CASMSDRASNQPQHF. The entire variable domain, with the rest obtained from reference TRBV2 and TRBJ1-5, is as follows: EPEVTQTPSHQVTQMGQEVILRCVPISNHLYFYWYRQILGQKVEFLVSFYNNEISEKSEIFDDQFSVERPDGSNFTLKIRSTKLEDSAMYFCASMSDRASNQPQHFGDGTRLSIL.

The rearrangement joins TRBV14 to TRBJ2-7, with D unresolved. The CDR3 length is 13 residues. Germline V lookup: CDR1 SGHDN, CDR2 FVKESK. The V end lost 1 base, the J end lost 7 bases, and 11 bases lay between the germline ends. The CDR3: CASSQGVAREQYF. The CDR3 nucleotides are TGTGCCAGCAGCCAAGGGGTAGCCCGGGAGCAGTACTTC.